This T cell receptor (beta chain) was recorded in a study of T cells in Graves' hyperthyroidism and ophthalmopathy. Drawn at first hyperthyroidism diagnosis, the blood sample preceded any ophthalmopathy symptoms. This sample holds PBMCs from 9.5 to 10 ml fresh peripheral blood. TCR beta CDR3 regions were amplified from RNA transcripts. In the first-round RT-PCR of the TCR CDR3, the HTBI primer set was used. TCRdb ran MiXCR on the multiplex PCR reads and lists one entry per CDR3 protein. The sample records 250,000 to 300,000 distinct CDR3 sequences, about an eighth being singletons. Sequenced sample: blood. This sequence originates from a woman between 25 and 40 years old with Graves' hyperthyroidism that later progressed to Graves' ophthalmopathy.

This CDR3 is CASSPQPSKQFF. CDR3 nucleotide sequence: TGTGCCAGCAGCCCCCAGCCTAGCAAGCAGTTCTTC. The gene calls are TRBV7-6 and TRBJ2-1, with D possibly matching TRBD2 (5 bases). The CDR3 is 12 amino acids. The germline CDR1 and CDR2 sequences are SGHVS and FNYEAQ. V was shortened by 5 bases and J by 11 bases, with 13 bases between the two germline ends.